This T cell receptor (beta chain) was profiled in a study of T cells in Graves' hyperthyroidism and ophthalmopathy. Diagnostic decisions used clinical symptoms, serum thyroxine and TRAb, thyroid ultrasound and orbital computed tomography. The investigators amplified TCR beta CDR3 regions from RNA transcripts. Primed by the HTBI set, a first-round RT-PCR was run on the TCR CDR3. MiXCR was run by TCRdb on the multiplex PCR reads, yielding one entry per CDR3 protein. Of about 380,000 distinct CDR3 sequences detected, about 18% appear once; the ten largest clones hold 35% to 50%. The CDR3 contains 12 residues. Germline lookup yields CDR1 SGHNT and CDR2 YYREEE (reference sequence). V dropped 4 bases and J dropped 15; count of bases not matched to a gene: 9.

Sequenced: blood. The chain is built from TRBV5-4 and TRBJ2-1, with 8 positions matching TRBD1. This receptor was identified in a man younger than 30 with Graves' ophthalmopathy. In DNA, the CDR3 is TGTGCCAGCAGCGACAGCGGACAGGGTAGGTTCTTC. It specifies CASSDSGQGRFF. The full variable domain, in which reference TRBV5-4 and TRBJ2-1 provide the parts outside the CDR3, is ETGVTQSPTHLIKTRGQQVTLRCSSQSGHNTVSWYQQALGQGPQFIFQYYREEENGRGNFPPRFSGLQFPNYSSELNVNALELDDSALYLCASSDSGQGRFFGPGTRLTVL.